The entry below describes one TCR beta chain. Its antigen is currently unknown. The germline V gene encodes CDR1 WSHSY and CDR2 SAAADI. V was shortened by 7 bases and J by 6 bases, with 16 bases between the two germline ends. The CDR3 contains 13 residues. These data are taken from a study of T cell responses to AZD1222 COVID-19 vaccine. Using immunoSEQ multiplex PCR, the repertoire was profiled, and TCRdb retains in-frame clones only, with some absent. The sample has some 30,000 clones, around nine tenths seen once. Study conclusions and caveats: None of the repertoires were sampled until the peak T cell response had passed. Spike as a whole was targeted by vaccine-associated CD4 TCRs, dominant at 160-218 and 743-854.

The J gene is TRBJ2-7, the V gene TRBV10-2; TRBD2 might be the D (5 bases). The TCR comes from an adult in good health. The sequenced sample was peripheral blood, obtained on day 0 of AZD1222 vaccination. DNA for the CDR3: TGCGCCAGCACTTGGGGAGTCCCCTCCGAGCAGTACTTC. As protein: CASTWGVPSEQYF.